This T cell receptor beta chain was sequenced during a study of control samples from healthy donors and cancer patients. TCRdb's copy holds only in-frame clones and misses some; the assay was immunoSEQ multiplex PCR. The data contain approximately 89,000 clones, about 87% of them seen just once; the ten biggest clones take up more than 15%. There are 15 residues in the CDR3. The V segment lost 4 bases and the J segment 2 bases; nucleotides outside the gene matches: 7. Germline CDR1 SGHNT, CDR2 YYREEE (reference sequence). The sequenced sample consisted of blood. This chain connects TRBV5-4 to TRBJ2-3, with 7 bases matching TRBD2. This clonotype was sampled from a man aged 50 to 60 in good health. As DNA, the CDR3 is TGTGCCAGCAGCACTCAGACTAGCCCCACAGATACGCAGTATTTT. Translating gives CASSTQTSPTDTQYF.